The T cell receptor (beta chain) described here comes from a study of CD8+CD57+ T cells in acquired aplastic anemia. Broader study findings: Found in both controls and patients were around 29 CD8+ CDR3 sequences. Patients did not significantly differ from controls in CD8+ Simpson's diversity.

To note about this clonotype: The antigen remains undetermined.

CDR1 and CDR2 (germline): SNHLY, FYNNEI. V was cut by 3 bases and J by 11 bases, with 4 bases left in between. CDR3 length equals 9 residues. Researchers used genomic DNA as the template to profile TCR beta VDJ and CDR3. TCRdb itself ran the reads through MiXCR, one entry per CDR3 protein. The repertoire holds approximately 300,000 distinct CDR3 sequences, with 56% as singletons. The patients chosen for sequencing had shown expansion of CD8+CD57+ cells (detected by flow cytometry). With no exception, the patients had severe acquired aplastic anemia. Patients had undergone no therapy by the time their blood was sampled.

The chain employs TRBV2 and TRBJ1-1; D uncertain. The sequence came from a human donor with aplastic anemia. The sample was sorted CD4+, CD8+, or CD8+CD57+ T cells (not recorded which) from PBMCs. Written as DNA, the CDR3 is TGTGCCAGCAGTGAGGGGGCTTTCTTT. It is translated as CASSEGAFF.